This T cell receptor beta chain was sequenced for a study of CD8+CD57+ T cells in acquired aplastic anemia. Study-wide findings and caveats: Simpson's diversity of CD8+ cells was not significantly different in patients compared with controls.

All sequencing subjects had displayed CD8+CD57+ cell expansion on flow cytometry. Severe acquired aplastic anemia was the diagnosis recorded for all patients. The CDR3 contains 14 residues. V lost 3 bases, J lost 5 bases, and 7 bases stayed unmatched. Genomic DNA templated the TCR beta VDJ and CDR3 profiling. TCRdb reanalysed the reads using MiXCR and keeps one entry per CDR3 protein. The table has 150,000 to 200,000 distinct CDR3 sequences, about half seen once. In regard to this clonotype: Its target is unknown.

The TCR comes from a human donor with aplastic anemia. V usage is TRBV12-3 or TRBV12-4 and J usage is TRBJ2-7; TRBD1 matches at 7 bases. The sample comprised sorted CD4+, CD8+, or CD8+CD57+ T cells (not recorded which) from PBMCs. The DNA for the CDR3 is TGTGCCAGCAGTTTGGGGACAGACCTACACGAGCAGTACTTC. Protein: CASSLGTDLHEQYF.